This TCR beta chain derives from a study of blood T cell repertoires in COVID-19 (dated by TCRdb to about 2020). About the investigation overall: Samples covering the acute and convalescent phases of COVID-19 were provided by collaborators in the United States, Italy and Spain. The repertoires were made available in a free public database intended to serve as a resource for research on the immune response to SARS-CoV-2. Where available, HLA class I and class II types were obtained from metadata supplied by the sample provider rather than from assay-based typing. The samples were drawn from the first 160 participants of the ongoing ImmuneRACE study and from over a thousand subjects provided by 6 global collaborators. A de-identified subject ID, COVID-19 status, age in years and sex were almost always included in the sample metadata. The dataset comprised deeply sampled blood TCRbeta repertoires from subjects exposed to, actively infected with, or recovered from COVID-19. The material from the prospective study consisted of cDNA or gDNA derived from T cells, B-cell-depleted T cells, or PBMCs. Overall study results and their limits: Clinical and demographic metadata were provided uncurated, with the amount varying by source and participant.

The collaborating institutions used their own protocols to collect whole blood in K2EDTA tubes. For TCRbeta analysis, collaborators shipped samples in one of three forms: frozen whole blood, isolated PBMCs, or DNA extracted from either of those sample types. Comments on this clone: There is no known antigen for this receptor. Base qualities were left out, and no much larger clone turns up one base away.

TCRbeta CDR3 regions were amplified from genomic DNA by means of the immunoSEQ Assay, a bias-controlled multiplex PCR. For the original study's pipeline: Nucleated cell counts per sample were estimated from amplification of reference gene primers within the assay. To quantify the absolute abundance of each unique TCRbeta CDR3 rearrangement, sequence reads were collapsed and filtered. For each sample, productive Simpson clonality was calculated as the square root of Simpson's diversity index across productive rearrangements. TCRdb re-hosts the immuneACCESS table, in-frame sequences only. Its copies lack some clones; in the studies checked, an unresolved V gene accounts for under half of them, and the cause for the rest is not known. V and J calls and clone size come straight from that table; D and trimming were deduced from the DNA. The sample table contains more than 65,000 clones; only one count was recorded for 75% to 85% of them. The ten largest clones represent 20% to 25% of the sample.

The CDR1 and CDR2 encoded by the germline V gene are SGHRS and YFSETQ. The junction shows trimming of 3 bases on V and 13 bases on J, and the gene matches do not reach 7 bases of it. The CDR3 sequence holds 12 residues, the cysteine and phenylalanine included. Only the CDR3 DNA stays, 36 bases, in frame from base 1. The receptor chain draws on TRBV5-1 and TRBJ1-1, with 9 middle bases fitting TRBD1. The receptor was derived from a woman between 45 and 65 years old with acute or convalescent COVID-19. The source material was peripheral blood. The CDR3 region reads CASSSGTGRGFF. The DNA sequence is given as TGCGCCAGCAGCTCCGGGACAGGGAGAGGTTTCTTT.